This T cell receptor (beta chain) comes out of a study of T cells in Graves' hyperthyroidism and ophthalmopathy (dated 2019 in TCRdb). Regarding the complete study: Peripheral blood was sampled at the time of initial diagnosis, prior to any treatment. To identify distinguishing TCR V-J signatures, a discovery cohort of some 100 patients was used, comprising some 43 with Graves' ophthalmopathy and 57 with stable Graves' hyperthyroidism. An independent validation cohort of 18 to 20 hyperthyroidism patients and 17 patients who later progressed to ophthalmopathy tested prospective prediction of ophthalmopathy. The paper describes TCR Vbeta CDR3 sequencing of about 140 peripheral blood samples, made up of 43 ophthalmopathy patients, approximately 73 hyperthyroidism patients and 17 progressor patients. Thyroid tissue and blood T-cell repertoires from over 5 Graves' hyperthyroidism patients were also compared in the study. The 100 discovery patients were randomly split 7:3 into training and test sets. After sampling, hyperthyroidism patients received methimazole starting at 30 mg daily, and ophthalmopathy patients received high-dose intravenous methylprednisolone.

The CDR3 sequence holds 15 residues, the cysteine and phenylalanine included. Of all the DNA, just the CDR3 is kept, 45 bases in frame from base 1. CDR1 and CDR2 are read off the germline V gene as SGHRS and YFSETQ. V loses 0 bases, J loses 1 base, and the germline ends lie 9 bases apart. Hyperthyroidism patients were newly diagnosed, with disease duration under 2 months, and aged 18 to 65 years. Patients with uncontrolled infections, other autoimmune diseases, pregnancy or lactation were excluded. Diagnoses were based on clinical symptoms, serum thyroxine and TRAb, thyroid ultrasound and orbital computed tomography. For progressor patients, blood was drawn at the first diagnosis of hyperthyroidism, before any ophthalmopathy symptoms had appeared. Ficoll-Paque density gradient centrifugation was used to isolate PBMCs from approximately 11 ml of fresh peripheral blood. Progressor patients were defined as those initially diagnosed with Graves' hyperthyroidism in whom ophthalmopathy developed during follow-up. Trizol reagent was used to extract total RNA, and RNA quality was then checked on an Agilent 2100 Bioanalyzer.

This clonotype occurred a few times. Its antigen specificity is not known. Per-nucleotide qualities are absent, and no much larger clonotype sits a single base away. Amplification of TCR beta CDR3 regions was carried out from RNA transcripts. The first round of RT-PCR for the TCR CDR3 was performed with the HTBI primer set and the Qiagen OneStep RT-PCR kit. Libraries were constructed in a second round of multiplex PCR, after which size selection and purification were carried out. The libraries were sequenced on an Illumina HiSeq2000 using paired-end 100 bp reads. The study's processing was this. SOAPnuke was used to process the raw data, throwing out any read that contained adapters or uncalled bases, had a mean Phred below 15, or lacked an exact constant-primer or identifier match. High-quality paired reads were merged using COPE v1.2.5, and each unique nucleotide sequence was defined as a clonotype. Clonotypes were aligned to IMGT TRBV, TRBD and TRBJ reference segments using MiTCR v1.1. The analysis included only V-J combinations with a frequency above 0.0001, which together covered approximately 99% of the repertoires. A TCS score was defined as the ratio of F50 (clonal expansion) to E x V (chaos), with BLOSUM62-based TCRdist applied between CDR3 peptides within each V-J. Welch's t-statistics and random forest reduced just over 500 V-J features to about 12, which were used in a naive Bayes classifier (R e1071). The raw public reads went through TCRdb reprocessing: fastp at Q25, MiXCR clone calling, in-frame beta chains kept. Rows are unified per CDR3 protein, each entry keeping the most common DNA and genes. The V and J calls were not made by the authors but by TCRdb's processing. Present in this sample are roughly 180,000 distinct CDR3 sequences, 8% to 9.5% of which were seen just once. The ten most abundant clones make up roughly a fifth of the sample.

Broad study findings and their caveats: A model built on a 13 V-J signature distinguished ophthalmopathy from stable hyperthyroidism, reaching over 85% sensitivity and 81.08% specificity in cross-validation and 80%/75% in testing. No statistical method was used to set the sample size in advance, and investigators knew the group allocation. In validation, the model predicted progression to ophthalmopathy a median of approximately 6.3 months before onset, with roughly 68% sensitivity and about 72% specificity. Most expanded thyroid clonotypes (frequency above 0.001) were also detected in blood, a finding suggesting that blood repertoires may reflect thyroid immune responses.

Sequencing was performed on blood. In this chain, TRBV5-1 is recombined with TRBJ2-3, with the D gene not confidently named. This TCR was recovered from a woman younger than 35 with Graves' hyperthyroidism that later progressed to Graves' ophthalmopathy. The DNA is as follows: TGCGCCAGCAGCTTGGCGTCTAGGGGCACAGATACGCAGTATTTT. It translates to CASSLASRGTDTQYF.